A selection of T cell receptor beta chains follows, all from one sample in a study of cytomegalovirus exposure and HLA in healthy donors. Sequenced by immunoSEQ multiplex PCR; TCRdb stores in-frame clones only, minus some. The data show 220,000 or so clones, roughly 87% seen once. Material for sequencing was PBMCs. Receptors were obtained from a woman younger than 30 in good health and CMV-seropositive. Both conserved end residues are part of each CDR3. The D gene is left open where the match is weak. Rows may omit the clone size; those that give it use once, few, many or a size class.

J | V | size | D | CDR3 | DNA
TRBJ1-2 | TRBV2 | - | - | CASYRVDYGYTF | TGTGCCAGCTACAGGGTTGACTATGGCTACACCTTC
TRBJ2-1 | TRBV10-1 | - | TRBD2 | CASSPDPSGRSHNEQFF | TGCGCCAGCAGCCCAGACCCTAGCGGGAGGAGCCACAATGAGCAGTTCTTC
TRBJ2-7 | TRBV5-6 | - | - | CASSLARVSYEQYF | TGTGCCAGCAGCTTGGCTCGGGTCTCCTACGAGCAGTACTTC
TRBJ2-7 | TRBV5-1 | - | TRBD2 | CASSLVPAGGSSYEQYF | TGCGCCAGCAGCTTGGTCCCAGCGGGAGGGAGCTCCTACGAGCAGTACTTC
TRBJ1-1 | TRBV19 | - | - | CASSIGREITGEAFF | TGTGCCAGTAGTATTGGAAGGGAAATTACGGGAGAAGCTTTCTTT
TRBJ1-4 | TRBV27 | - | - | CASSLKKGGINEKLFF | TGTGCCAGCAGTTTAAAAAAGGGGGGGATTAATGAAAAACTGTTTTTT
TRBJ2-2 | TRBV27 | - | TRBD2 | CASSSTGLVGFGELFF | TGTGCCAGCAGTTCCACGGGACTAGTCGGTTTCGGGGAGCTGTTTTTT
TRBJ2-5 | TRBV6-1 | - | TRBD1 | CASIRQGRETQYF | TGTGCCAGCATTCGACAGGGTCGGGAGACCCAGTACTTC
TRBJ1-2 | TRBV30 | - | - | CAWSVSIFRGGYTF | TGTGCCTGGAGTGTATCGATATTTAGGGGTGGCTACACCTTC
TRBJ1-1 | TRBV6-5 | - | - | CASTNAGWKAFF | TGTGCCAGCACCAACGCAGGGTGGAAAGCTTTCTTT
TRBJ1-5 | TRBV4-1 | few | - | CASSQDRQPQHF | TGCGCCAGCAGCCAAGACAGACAGCCCCAGCATTTT
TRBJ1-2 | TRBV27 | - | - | CASFGGGYGYTF | TGTGCCAGCTTTGGGGGCGGCTATGGCTACACCTTC
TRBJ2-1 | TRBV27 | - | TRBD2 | CASSYAGAGNEQFF | TGTGCCAGCAGTTACGCGGGAGCGGGCAATGAGCAGTTCTTC
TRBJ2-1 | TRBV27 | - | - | CASKRWAQKSGEQFF | TGTGCCAGCAAAAGGTGGGCCCAAAAGAGCGGTGAGCAGTTCTTC
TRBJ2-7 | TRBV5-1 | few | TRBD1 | CASSLGQGPYEQYF | TGCGCCAGCAGTTTGGGACAGGGACCCTACGAGCAGTACTTC
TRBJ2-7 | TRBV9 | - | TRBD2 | CASSLEPSAGAYEQYF | TGTGCCAGCAGCCTTGAGCCGAGCGCGGGAGCCTACGAGCAGTACTTC
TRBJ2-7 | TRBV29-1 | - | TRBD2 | CSVEDRREGYEQYF | TGCAGCGTTGAAGATAGGCGGGAGGGCTACGAGCAGTACTTC
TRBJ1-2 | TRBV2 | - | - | CATAGGANYGYTF | TGTGCCACCGCCGGGGGGGCTAACTATGGCTACACCTTC
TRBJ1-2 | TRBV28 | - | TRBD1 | CASSFGGPTGANYGYTF | TGTGCCAGCAGTTTTGGGGGGCCTACAGGGGCGAACTATGGCTACACCTTC
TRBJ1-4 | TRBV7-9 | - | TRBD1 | CASSPSRDRDEKLFF | TGTGCCAGCAGTCCCAGCCGGGACAGGGATGAAAAACTGTTTTTT
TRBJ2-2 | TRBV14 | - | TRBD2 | CASSLISGRGTGELFF | TGTGCCAGCAGCTTAATTAGCGGGAGAGGGACCGGGGAGCTGTTTTTT
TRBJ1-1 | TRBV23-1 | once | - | CASSRGKAEAFF | TGCGCCAGCAGCCGCGGGAAGGCTGAAGCTTTCTTT
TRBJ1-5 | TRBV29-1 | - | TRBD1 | CSVVQTGGGNQPQHF | TGCAGCGTTGTACAGACAGGGGGCGGCAATCAGCCCCAGCATTTT
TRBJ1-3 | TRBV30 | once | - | CAWENEGNTIYF | TGTGCCTGGGAGAACGAAGGAAACACCATATATTTT
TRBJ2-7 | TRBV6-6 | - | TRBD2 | CASRGGKTGYEQYF | TGTGCCAGCAGGGGGGGGAAAACAGGCTACGAGCAGTACTTC
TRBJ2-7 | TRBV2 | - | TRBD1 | CASSPLGQSTYEQYF | TGTGCCAGCAGCCCCCTGGGACAGTCGACCTACGAGCAGTACTTC
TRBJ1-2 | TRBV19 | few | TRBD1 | CASRQGSLDGYTF | TGTGCCAGTAGACAGGGGAGTCTAGATGGCTACACCTTC
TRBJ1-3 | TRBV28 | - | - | CASNEQPFSGNTIYF | TGTGCCAGCAATGAACAGCCTTTCTCTGGAAACACCATATATTTT
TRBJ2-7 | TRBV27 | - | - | CASSFYPGAYEQYF | TGTGCCAGCAGTTTTTACCCGGGAGCCTACGAGCAGTACTTC
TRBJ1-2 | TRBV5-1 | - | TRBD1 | CASSLEGTGRYGYTF | TGCGCCAGCAGCTTGGAAGGGACAGGGCGCTATGGCTACACCTTC
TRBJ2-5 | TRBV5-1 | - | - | CASSPTTQETQYF | TGCGCCAGCAGCCCTACTACTCAAGAGACCCAGTACTTC
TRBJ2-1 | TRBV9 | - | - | CASSSYSGGQFF | TGTGCCAGCAGCTCCTATAGCGGCGGGCAGTTCTTC
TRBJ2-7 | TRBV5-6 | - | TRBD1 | CASSYSRTGALYEQYF | TGTGCCAGCAGCTACTCACGGACAGGGGCCTTATACGAGCAGTACTTC
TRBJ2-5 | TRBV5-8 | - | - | CASLGLGAQETQYF | TGTGCCAGTTTAGGCCTTGGGGCTCAAGAGACCCAGTACTTC